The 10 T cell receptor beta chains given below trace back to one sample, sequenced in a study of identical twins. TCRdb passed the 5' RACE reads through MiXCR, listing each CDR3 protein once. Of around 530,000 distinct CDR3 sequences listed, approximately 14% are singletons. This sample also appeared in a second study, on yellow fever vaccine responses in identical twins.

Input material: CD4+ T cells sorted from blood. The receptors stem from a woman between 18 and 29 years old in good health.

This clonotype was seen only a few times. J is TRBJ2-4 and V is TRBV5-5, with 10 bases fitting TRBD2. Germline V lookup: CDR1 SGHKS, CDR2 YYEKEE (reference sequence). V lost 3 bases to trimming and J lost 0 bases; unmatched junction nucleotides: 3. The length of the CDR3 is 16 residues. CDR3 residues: CASSSGLAVAKNIQYF. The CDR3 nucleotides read TGTGCCAGCAGCTCCGGACTAGCGGTAGCCAAAAACATTCAGTACTTC. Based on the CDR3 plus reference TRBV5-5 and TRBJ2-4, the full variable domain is DAGVTQSPTHLIKTRGQQVTLRCSPISGHKSVSWYQQVLGQGPQFIFQYYEKEERGRGNFPDRFSARQFPNYSSELNVNALLLGDSALYLCASSSGLAVAKNIQYFGAGTRLSVL.

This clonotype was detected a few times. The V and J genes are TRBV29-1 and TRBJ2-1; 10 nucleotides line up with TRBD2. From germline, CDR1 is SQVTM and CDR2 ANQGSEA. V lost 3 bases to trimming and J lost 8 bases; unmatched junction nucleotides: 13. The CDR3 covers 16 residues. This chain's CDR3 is CSVEWLAGGPQYEQFF. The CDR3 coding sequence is TGCAGCGTTGAGTGGTTAGCGGGAGGTCCCCAATATGAGCAGTTCTTC.

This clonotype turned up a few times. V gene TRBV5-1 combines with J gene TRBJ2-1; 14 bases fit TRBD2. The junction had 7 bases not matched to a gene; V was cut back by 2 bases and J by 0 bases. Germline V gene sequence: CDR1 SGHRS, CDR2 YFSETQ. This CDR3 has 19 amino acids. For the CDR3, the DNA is TGCGCCAGCAGCTTCCCGACTAGCGGGAGGGCCCGCTCCTACAATGAGCAGTTCTTC. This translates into CASSFPTSGRARSYNEQFF.

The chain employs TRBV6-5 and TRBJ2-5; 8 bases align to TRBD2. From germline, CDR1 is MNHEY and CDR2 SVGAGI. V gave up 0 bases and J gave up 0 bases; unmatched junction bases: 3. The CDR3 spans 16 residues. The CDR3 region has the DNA TGTGCCAGCAGTTACTCGCCTAGCGGGTACCAAGAGACCCAGTACTTC. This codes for CASSYSPSGYQETQYF.

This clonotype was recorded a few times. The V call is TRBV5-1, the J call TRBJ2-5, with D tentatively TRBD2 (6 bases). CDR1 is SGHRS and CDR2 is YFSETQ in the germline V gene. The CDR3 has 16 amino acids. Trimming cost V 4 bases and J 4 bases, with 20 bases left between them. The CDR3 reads CASSASGTGGGETQYF. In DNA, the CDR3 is TGCGCCAGCAGCGCATCCGGGACTGGAGGAGGAGAGACCCAGTACTTC.

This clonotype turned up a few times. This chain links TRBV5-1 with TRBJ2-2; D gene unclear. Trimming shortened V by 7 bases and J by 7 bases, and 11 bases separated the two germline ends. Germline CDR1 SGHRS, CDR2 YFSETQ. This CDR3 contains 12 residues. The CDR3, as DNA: TGCGCCAGCCAAGGAAGCAGCGGGGAGCTGTTTTTT. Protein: CASQGSSGELFF.

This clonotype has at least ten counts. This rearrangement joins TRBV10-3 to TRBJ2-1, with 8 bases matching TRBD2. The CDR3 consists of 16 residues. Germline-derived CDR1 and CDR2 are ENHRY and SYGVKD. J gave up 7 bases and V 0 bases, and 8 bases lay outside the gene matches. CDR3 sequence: CAISESGSGRVNEQFF. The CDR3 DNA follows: TGTGCCATCAGTGAGTCCGGGAGCGGGAGAGTGAATGAGCAGTTCTTC.

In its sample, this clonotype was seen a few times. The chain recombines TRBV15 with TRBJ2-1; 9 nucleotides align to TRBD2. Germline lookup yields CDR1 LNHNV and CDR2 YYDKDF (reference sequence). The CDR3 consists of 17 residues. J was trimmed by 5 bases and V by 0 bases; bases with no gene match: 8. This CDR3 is CATSRDFSGRFHNEQFF. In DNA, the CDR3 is TGTGCCACCAGCAGAGATTTCAGCGGGAGGTTCCACAATGAGCAGTTCTTC.

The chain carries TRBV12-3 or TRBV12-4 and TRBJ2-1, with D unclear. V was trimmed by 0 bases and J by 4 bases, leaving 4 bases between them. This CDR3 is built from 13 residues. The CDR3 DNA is TGTGCCAGCAGTTTAGCCAGGTACAATGAGCAGTTCTTC. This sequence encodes CASSLARYNEQFF.

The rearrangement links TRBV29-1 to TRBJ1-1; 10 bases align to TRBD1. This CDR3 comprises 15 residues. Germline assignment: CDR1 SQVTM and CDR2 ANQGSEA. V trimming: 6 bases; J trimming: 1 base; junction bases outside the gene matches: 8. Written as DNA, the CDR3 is TGCAGCGTCGACCGACAGGGGGCTTCGAACACTGAAGCTTTCTTT. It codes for CSVDRQGASNTEAFF.